This entry features one T cell receptor (beta chain) sequence. Its antigen is unknown. This likely comes from a read error, as the CDR3 has no conserved phenylalanine or tryptophan at its end. This sample was included in a study of CD8+CD57+ T cells in acquired aplastic anemia. Study summary: Each DNA sample taken from sorted CD4+ and CD8+ cells came to approximately 3.3 ug on average. Study-wide results and limits: The study identified roughly 29 CD8+ CDR3 sequences shared by patients and controls.

This CDR3 is built from 16 residues. Germline V gene lookup returns CDR1 SGHAT and CDR2 FQNNGV. V lost 4 bases and J 0 bases, leaving 13 bases between the germline ends. All patients picked for sequencing had shown, by flow cytometry, an expansion of CD8+CD57+ cells. No therapy was given to patients before blood sampling. CDR3 and TCR beta VDJ profiling relied on genomic DNA as the template. TCRdb fed the reads into MiXCR, producing one record per CDR3 protein. The sample has 150,000 to 200,000 distinct CDR3 sequences; roughly 48% are singletons. The sample comprised sorted CD4+, CD8+, or CD8+CD57+ T cells (not recorded which) from PBMCs. The TCR originated in a human donor with aplastic anemia. The V and J genes are TRBV11-2 and TRBJ2-1; D possibly matches TRBD1 or TRBD2 (6 bases each). Here the CDR3 reads CASSWRDTGSYNEQFL. The CDR3 region has the DNA TGTGCCAGCAGCTGGCGGGACACCGGCTCCTACAATGAGCAGTTCCTC.